The clone carrying this T cell receptor beta chain was seen only a few times. The data were produced by immunoSEQ multiplex PCR, yet TCRdb's version contains in-frame clones alone and is incomplete. The repertoire holds about 490,000 clones, with more than 75% as singletons. The data stem from a study of shared clonotypes between healthy human individuals. The clonotype originates from a woman aged 40-49 years in good health. Some clones in this sample may be carry-over from other donors' samples. The sample was PBMCs.

CDR3 loop: CASSYGGSGKYEQYF. The CDR3 nucleotides read TGTGCCAGCAGTTACGGGGGTAGCGGGAAGTACGAGCAGTACTTC. The chain links TRBV6-5 to TRBJ2-7, with TRBD2 identical over 8 bases. This CDR3 has 15 amino acids. The J segment lost 4 bases and the V segment lost 2 bases, leaving 7 bases of the junction unmatched. Germline V gene sequence: CDR1 MNHEY, CDR2 SVGAGI.